This T cell receptor beta chain originates from a study of blood T cell repertoires in COVID-19. The CDR3 contains 15 residues. Looked up from germline, CDR1 is MDHEN and CDR2 is SYDVKM. The V end was cut by 5 bases, the J end by 6 bases, with 20 bases between. The table came from immunoSEQ multiplex PCR; TCRdb's copy has only in-frame clones and leaves some out. The sample carries approximately 180,000 clones, around 90% recorded once. The clonotype comes from a man between 50 and 59 years old with acute or convalescent COVID-19. This sequence joins TRBV28 and TRBJ2-7; D is possibly TRBD2 (7 bases). The sequenced material came from peripheral blood. As DNA, the CDR3 is TGTGCCAGCAGTCCAAAGCGCCGGCGGGGGCCCGAGCAGTACTTC. Translated, it gives CASSPKRRRGPEQYF.